The 8 T cell receptor beta chains listed next were all sequenced from one sample in a study of tumor and adjacent non-tumor tissue in lung cancer. The library came from three nested PCR rounds adapted from ARM-PCR protocols. TCRdb itself ran the multiplex PCR reads through MiXCR, one entry per CDR3 protein. The repertoire holds over 60,000 distinct CDR3 sequences, with around 78% as singletons. RNA was extracted from bulk tissue without any cell sorting. Sequencing was done on a sample of lung tumor tissue. These receptors came from a man aged 60 to 69 with non-small cell lung cancer.

Written as DNA, the CDR3 is TGCGGTGTTAGAGGTCCGACAACAATCGAGCAGTTCTTC. Protein product: CGVRGPTTIEQFF. The rearrangement uses TRBV20-1 and TRBJ2-1; D is undetermined. Germline loops: CDR1 DFQATT, CDR2 SNEGSKA (reference sequence). This CDR3 region has 13 residues.

With respect to this clonotype: A junction end diverges from the germline sequence, so it may reflect a read error. This rearrangement joins TRBV20-1 to TRBJ2-1; a weak D match, TRBD2 (5 bases). CDR3 length equals 15 residues. Germline CDR1 and CDR2: DFQATT and SNEGSKA (reference sequence). DNA of the CDR3: TGCAGTACTAGAGATCCAAGTAAGCATATTGATGAGCAGTTCTTC. It yields the protein CSTRDPSKHIDEQFF.

On this clonotype itself: The junction departs from the called germline gene at one end, perhaps through a read error. The chain links TRBV6-5 to TRBJ2-1; 7 nucleotides align to TRBD2. Germline V CDR1 and CDR2: MNHEY, SVGAGI. CDR3 length: 15 residues. The CDR3 DNA follows: TGCACCAGCAGTTACGCGAGCGGGATTCACTATGAACAGTTCTTC. The encoded protein is CTSSYASGIHYEQFF.

V usage is TRBV6-1 and J usage is TRBJ1-5; D might be TRBD1 (6 bases). This CDR3 has 14 residues. Trimming cost V 4 bases and J 6 bases, with 13 bases left between them. Germline V CDR1 and CDR2: MNHNS, SASEGT. The CDR3 sequence: CASSVLTRGQPQHF. The CDR3 nucleotides read TGTGCCAGCAGTGTATTGACCAGGGGTCAGCCCCAGCATTTT.

The chain recombines TRBV6-1 with TRBJ2-7; 8 nucleotides agree with TRBD2. J was trimmed by 4 bases and V by 4 bases; bases with no gene match: 9. The CDR3 extends over 15 amino acids. CDR1 is MNHNS, CDR2 SASEGT, per germline. Here the CDR3 DNA reads TGTGCCAGCAGTGTAACTGGACTAGCAGGATACGAGCAGTACTTC. It yields the protein CASSVTGLAGYEQYF.

This clonotype was picked up a small number of times. Its ends do not fully match the called genes, so a read error is possible. The chain uses TRBV11-1 and TRBJ2-7; a possible D gene is TRBD1 (5 bases). The CDR3 is 13 amino acids. Per germline, CDR1 SGHAT and CDR2 FQDESV (reference sequence). This CDR3 reads CARSYRSAYEQYF. As DNA, the CDR3 is TGTGCCAGGAGCTACAGGTCGGCATACGAGCAGTACTTC. The entire variable domain, with the rest obtained from reference TRBV11-1 and TRBJ2-7, is as follows: EAEVAQSPRYKITEKSQAVAFWCDPISGHATLYWYRQILGQGPELLVQFQDESVVDDSQLPKDRFSAERLKGVDSTLKIQPAELGDSAMYLCARSYRSAYEQYFGPGTRLTVT.

This clonotype has a handful of counts. Here the CDR3 DNA reads TGCGCCAGCAGCTTGGTTTGGACAGAAACCCCTTCTGGGGCCAACGTCCTGACTTTC. This translates into CASSLVWTETPSGANVLTF. The rearrangement links TRBV5-1 to TRBJ2-6; a weak D match, TRBD1 (6 bases). The CDR3 length is 19 residues. Between the trimmed V and J ends, which lost 0 bases and 1 base, there was a span of 17 bases. CDR1 and CDR2 (germline): SGHRS, YFSETQ.

As DNA, the CDR3 is TGCAGCGTCGGACAGGATCCCTACGAGCAGTACTTC. Its protein is CSVGQDPYEQYF. The V gene is TRBV29-1, the J gene TRBJ2-7, with 7 bases that match TRBD1. The CDR3 is made up of 12 amino acids. V dropped 6 bases and J dropped 2; count of bases not matched to a gene: 4. CDR1 SQVTM and CDR2 ANQGSEA come from the germline V gene.